The clone carrying this T cell receptor (beta chain) was picked up many times. Germline values: CDR1 SGHAT, CDR2 FQNNGV. Between the trimmed V and J ends, which lost 2 bases and 0 bases, there was a span of 17 bases. The CDR3 has 18 amino acids. RNA transcripts yielded amplified TCR beta CDR3 regions. HTBI primers were the set used in a first-round RT-PCR of the TCR CDR3. Using its own MiXCR run on the multiplex PCR reads, TCRdb lists one record per CDR3 protein. This table holds under 700,000 distinct CDR3 sequences, 16% found once. These data originate in a study of T cells in Graves' hyperthyroidism and ophthalmopathy.

The chain has TRBV11-2 and TRBJ2-1; weak D call: TRBD1 (6 bases). This TCR derives from a woman aged 18 to 35 with Graves' hyperthyroidism. Sequenced: blood. The CDR3 DNA reads as TGTGCCAGCAGCTTACCCCCCTGGGGACACCGCTCCTACAATGAGCAGTTCTTC. It encodes CASSLPPWGHRSYNEQFF. Full variable domain (missing parts from reference TRBV11-2 and TRBJ2-1): EAGVAQSPRYKIIEKRQSVAFWCNPISGHATLYWYQQILGQGPKLLIQFQNNGVVDDSQLPKDRFSAERLKGVDSTLKIQPAKLEDSAVYLCASSLPPWGHRSYNEQFFGPGTRLTVL.